The 11 T cell receptor beta chains below come from one sample, sequenced in a study of metastatic and nonmetastatic thyroid tumors. Treatment of any kind had been given to no patient before thyroid surgery. TCRdb used MiXCR to call clones anew from the PCR reads. The sample lists 20,000 to 25,000 clones; over 25% were seen once. The sample was tumor tissue. These receptors were taken from a female donor with papillary thyroid cancer or a benign thyroid nodule (not recorded which). Some clones in this sample may be carry-over from other donors' samples.

This rearrangement joins TRBV5-1 to TRBJ2-2; D unresolved. The germline V and J ends were trimmed by 4 bases and 0 bases, with 16 bases remaining between them. CDR1 is SGHRS and CDR2 is YFSETQ in the germline V gene. There are 17 residues in the CDR3. The CDR3 nucleotides read TGCGCCAGCAGCCTATCCGCCGCGGCCGCGAACACCGGGGAGCTGTTTTTT. Its translation is CASSLSAAAANTGELFF.

This clone has more than one count but fewer than ten. Given the absence of the conserved phenylalanine or tryptophan at the CDR3 end, a read error is likely. The CDR3 bases are TGTGCCAGCAGTTTAGAAGGGGGGGGTAAATATGGCTACACCCTC. It specifies CASSLEGGGKYGYTL. The genes are TRBV12-3 or TRBV12-4 and TRBJ1-2; D is possibly TRBD1 (6 bases). The CDR3 consists of 15 residues. Trimming shortened V by 1 base and J by 5 bases, and 14 bases separated the two germline ends.

In nucleotides, the CDR3 is TGCAGTGCTATACCGGAGGGGCGACATGGTTCACCCCTCCACTTT. As protein: CSAIPEGRHGSPLHF. The V and J genes are TRBV20-1 and TRBJ1-6; D possibly corresponds to TRBD1 (5 bases). This CDR3 comprises 15 residues. The V gene lost 4 bases and the J gene lost 9 bases, with 19 bases spanning the gap. The germline gives CDR1 DFQATT, CDR2 SNEGSKA (reference sequence).

To note about this clone: The junction differs from germline at one of its ends, possibly a read error. The chain has TRBV2 and TRBJ1-6; the D gene is possibly TRBD1 (5 bases). The length of the CDR3 is 15 residues. The germline CDR1 and CDR2 sequences are SNHLY and FYNNEI. CDR3 coding DNA: TGTGACAGCAGTGAAGGACCTCTCTATCGGACACCCATCCACTTT. This translates into CDSSEGPLYRTPIHF.

This chain links TRBV30 with TRBJ1-6; D is unclear. CDR3 length: 14 residues. The germline V gene encodes CDR1 GTSNPN and CDR2 SVGIG (reference sequence). V was trimmed by 2 bases and J by 8 bases, leaving 13 bases between them. The CDR3 bases are TGTGCCTGGAGTAAGAAGTTCCAGGATTCACCCCTCCACTTT. Translated: CAWSKKFQDSPLHF.

This clone was recorded many times. In the same sample, other DNA sequences code for this CDR3. V and J are TRBV5-1 and TRBJ1-4; 8 bases are a match to TRBD1. Germline CDR1 and CDR2: SGHRS and YFSETQ. The CDR3 is 15 residues long. Trimming took 4 bases from V and 1 from J; bases not matched to a gene: 3. CDR3 amino acids: CASSDDRGTNEKLFF. In DNA form, the CDR3 reads TGCGCCAGCAGCGACGACAGGGGAACTAATGAAAAACTGTTTTTT.

A few counts support this clone. The genes are TRBV6-1 and TRBJ2-7; 9 nucleotides line up with TRBD1. The ends lost 10 bases at V and 5 bases at J; junction bases unmatched: 6. The CDR3 sequence is 12 residues long. The V gene's germline CDR1 is MNHNS and CDR2 SASEGT. The CDR3: CATDRGVNEQYF. The CDR3 DNA is TGTGCCACGGACAGGGGTGTCAACGAGCAGTACTTC.

This clone has only a few counts. The rearrangement uses TRBV2 and TRBJ2-1; 7 bases align to TRBD1. The CDR3 length is 13 residues. The trim removed 7 bases at V and 12 bases at J, leaving 12 bases unmatched. Germline V gene sequence: CDR1 SNHLY, CDR2 FYNNEI. CDR3 loop: CASNPMETGLQFF. The DNA of the CDR3 is TGTGCCAGCAATCCAATGGAGACAGGGTTGCAGTTCTTC.

V is TRBV28 and J is TRBJ2-7; 8 positions match TRBD2. The CDR3 has 15 residues. The ends lost 3 bases at V and 2 bases at J; junction bases unmatched: 6. Germline CDR1 MDHEN, CDR2 SYDVKM. CDR3 bases: TGTGCCAGCAGTTTGAGCGGGAGTCCCACCTACGAGCAGTACTTC. This translates into CASSLSGSPTYEQYF. Full variable domain (outside the CDR3, taken from reference TRBV28 and TRBJ2-7): DVKVTQSSRYLVKRTGEKVFLECVQDMDHENMFWYRQDPGLGLRLIYFSYDVKMKEKGDIPEGYSVSREKKERFSLILESASTNQTSMYLCASSLSGSPTYEQYFGPGTRLTVT.

In this sample, this clone is medium-sized (0.01 to 0.1%). V is TRBV6-5 and J is TRBJ2-2, with D possibly matching TRBD1 (5 bases). The CDR3 extends over 14 amino acids. Germline CDR1 reads MNHEY; CDR2 reads SVGAGI. The ends were cut back, 1 base at V and 6 bases at J, with 9 bases in the middle. The CDR3: CASSYWQGAGELFF. For the CDR3, the DNA is TGTGCCAGCAGTTACTGGCAGGGCGCCGGGGAGCTGTTTTTT.

This clone was detected many times. The rearrangement joins TRBV20-1 to TRBJ2-5; 10 positions match TRBD2. With 5 bases clipped from V and 2 bases from J, the junction kept 8 bases outside the gene matches. Germline lookup yields CDR1 DFQATT and CDR2 SNEGSKA (reference sequence). The CDR3 is 15 residues long. The CDR3 nucleotides read TGCAGTGCTTCCGGGACTAGCGACTTACAAGAGACCCAGTACTTC. Its translation: CSASGTSDLQETQYF.